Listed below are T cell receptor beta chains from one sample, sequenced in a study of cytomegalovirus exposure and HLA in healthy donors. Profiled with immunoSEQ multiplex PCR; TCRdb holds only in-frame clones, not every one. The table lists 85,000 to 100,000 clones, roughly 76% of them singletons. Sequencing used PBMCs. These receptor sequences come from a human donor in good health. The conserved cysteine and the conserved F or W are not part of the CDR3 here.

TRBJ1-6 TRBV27 ASSLSGGGGSGSPLH
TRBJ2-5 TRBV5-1 ASSLTGSQETQY
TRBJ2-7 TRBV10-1 ASSGDGGFSYEQY
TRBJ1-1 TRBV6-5 ASTIQGGTEAF
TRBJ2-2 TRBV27 ASSSYGLAGEIDTGELF
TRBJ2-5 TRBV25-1 ASSNSPGLARETQY
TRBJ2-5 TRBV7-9 ASSTSGETQY
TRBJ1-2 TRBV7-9 ASSLGQAANYGYT
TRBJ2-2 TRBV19 ATYVINTGELF
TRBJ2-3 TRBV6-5 ASSYTGYTDTQY
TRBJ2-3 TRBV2 ASWGTGSSTDTQY
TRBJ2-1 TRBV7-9 ASSLVRTDYNEQF
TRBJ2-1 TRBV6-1 ASSEEVGGGYNEQF
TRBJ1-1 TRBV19 ASSLSRILNTEAF
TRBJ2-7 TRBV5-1 ASSLALAGSSEQY
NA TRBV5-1 ASSLGVAGGYEQY
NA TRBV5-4 ASSSGSSYEQY
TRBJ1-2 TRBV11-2 ASSLERQGDGYT
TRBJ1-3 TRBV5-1 ASSLQALGTQGSWSGNTIY
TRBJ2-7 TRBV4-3 ASSQVLAGRIDEQY
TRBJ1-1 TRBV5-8 ASSSATRYNTEAF
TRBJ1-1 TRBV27 ASKLRQPNTEAF
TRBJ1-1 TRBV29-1 SAMTGGVGNTEAF
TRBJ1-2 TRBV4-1 ASSLTGGDYGYT
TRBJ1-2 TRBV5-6 ASSLGTGGYYGYT
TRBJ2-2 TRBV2 ASQGLAGAADGELF
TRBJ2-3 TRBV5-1 ASSPISGATDTQY
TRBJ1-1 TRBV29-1 SVGLTYGGTEAF
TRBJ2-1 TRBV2 ASIQESAYNEQF
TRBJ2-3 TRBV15 ATSRGGSTDTQY
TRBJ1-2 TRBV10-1 AGRFRQGNYGYT
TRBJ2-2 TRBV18 ASSPFTTNTGELF
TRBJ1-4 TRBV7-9 ASSPPREVNEKLF
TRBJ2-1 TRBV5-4 ASSRDGTKF
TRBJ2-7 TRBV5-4 ASSWDSNSYEQY
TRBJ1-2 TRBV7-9 ASSLEGNYGYT
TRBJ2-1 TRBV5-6 ASGGSGAYNEQF
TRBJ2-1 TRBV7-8 ASSYTSGGATYNEQF
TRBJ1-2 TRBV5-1 ASSPEVGRGDGYT
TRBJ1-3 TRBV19 ASTPVGSSGNTIY
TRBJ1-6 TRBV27 ASSFVSPSSYNSPLH
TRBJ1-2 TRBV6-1 ASSERQGYGYT
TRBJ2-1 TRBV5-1 ASSRTSGSYNEQF
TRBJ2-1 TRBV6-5 ASGNRGYRNEQF
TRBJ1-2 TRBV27 ASSSNAVGVRSSLVGYT
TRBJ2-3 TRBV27 ASSQNTDTQY
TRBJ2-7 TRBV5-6 ASSLGSGLGSYEQY
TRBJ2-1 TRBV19 ASSPGQGSPNEQF